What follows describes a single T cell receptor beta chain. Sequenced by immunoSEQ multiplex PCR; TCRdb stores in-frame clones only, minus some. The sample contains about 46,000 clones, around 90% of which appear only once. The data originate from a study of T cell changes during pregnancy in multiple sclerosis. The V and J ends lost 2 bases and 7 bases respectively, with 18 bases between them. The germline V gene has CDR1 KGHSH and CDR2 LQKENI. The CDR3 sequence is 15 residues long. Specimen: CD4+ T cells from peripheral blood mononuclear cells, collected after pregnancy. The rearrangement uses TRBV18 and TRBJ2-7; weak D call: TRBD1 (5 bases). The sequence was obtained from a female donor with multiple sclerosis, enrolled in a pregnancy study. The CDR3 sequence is CASSPGRGRVGEQYF. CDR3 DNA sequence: TGTGCCAGCTCACCAGGAAGGGGCCGGGTAGGGGAGCAGTACTTC. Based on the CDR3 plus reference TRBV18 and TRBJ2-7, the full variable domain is NAGVMQNPRHLVRRRGQEARLRCSPMKGHSHVYWYRQLPEEGLKFMVYLQKENIIDESGMPKERFSAEFPKEGPSILRIQQVVRGDSAAYFCASSPGRGRVGEQYFGPGTRLTVT.